The 14 T cell receptor beta chains listed next were all sequenced from one sample in a study of T cell responses to AZD1222 COVID-19 vaccine. Sequenced by immunoSEQ multiplex PCR; TCRdb stores in-frame clones only, minus some. The data show around 100,000 clones, with 84% seen just once and roughly 9.5% held by the top ten. The specimen was peripheral blood, collected on day 0 of AZD1222 vaccination. These receptors all come from an adult in good health.

The table lists this clone with a few counts. The V and J genes are TRBV4-3 and TRBJ2-1, with D hard to call. The CDR3 length is 13 residues. Per the germline V gene, CDR1 is LGHNA and CDR2 is YSLEER. Trimming cost V 2 bases and J 6 bases, with 8 bases left between them. This CDR3 reads CASSQLAPNEQFF. The CDR3 nucleotides read TGCGCCAGCAGCCAACTGGCCCCCAATGAGCAGTTCTTC.

The J gene is TRBJ2-2, the V gene TRBV7-9, with D hard to call. The germline gives CDR1 SEHNR, CDR2 FQNEAQ (reference sequence). This CDR3 region has 15 residues. V lost 1 base and J 6 bases, leaving 12 bases between the germline ends. The CDR3 region has the DNA TGTGCCAGCAGCTTAGGATTCTTGATCGCCGGGGAGCTGTTTTTT. Encoded protein: CASSLGFLIAGELFF.

The rearrangement uses TRBV5-4 and TRBJ2-5; D might be TRBD2 (6 bases). Germline V gives CDR1 SGHNT, CDR2 YYREEE (reference sequence). The length of the CDR3 is 17 residues. Trimming took off 4 bases at V and 1 base at J, with 20 bases between the two ends. CDR3 loop: CASSPTSRGALQETQYF. The CDR3 DNA sequence: TGTGCCAGCAGCCCCACGTCGCGGGGCGCACTCCAAGAGACCCAGTACTTC.

The chain has TRBV5-4 and TRBJ1-2; D uncertain. V was cut by 0 bases and J by 7 bases, with 16 bases left in between. Germline CDR1 reads SGHNT; CDR2 reads YYREEE (reference sequence). This CDR3 is 15 amino acids long. CDR3 coding DNA: TGTGCCAGCAGCTTGGTTGGCACCTTCGTTTTTGGCTACACCTTC. This codes for CASSLVGTFVFGYTF.

The rearrangement joins TRBV28 to TRBJ1-4; 7 bases agree with TRBD1. The V gene's germline CDR1 is MDHEN and CDR2 SYDVKM. This CDR3 is built from 15 residues. The ends lost 4 bases at V and 8 bases at J; junction bases unmatched: 10. CDR3 in amino acids: CASSSPGTAGEKLFF. CDR3 nucleotide sequence: TGTGCCAGCAGTTCCCCCGGGACAGCGGGAGAAAAACTGTTTTTT.

J is TRBJ2-7 and V is TRBV25-1; 11 bases align to TRBD1. The CDR3 covers 14 residues. The trim removed 3 bases at V and 6 bases at J, leaving 4 bases unmatched. The germline V gene encodes CDR1 MGHDK and CDR2 SYGVNS. The CDR3 loop is CASSDRTGGVEQYF. The CDR3 DNA sequence: TGTGCCAGCAGTGACCGGACAGGGGGCGTCGAGCAGTACTTC.

J is TRBJ2-7 and V is TRBV19; TRBD1 matches at 9 bases. Germline CDR1 is LNHDA and CDR2 is SQIVND (reference sequence). V shed 6 bases, J shed 7 bases, and the junction held 10 bases outside the gene matches. This CDR3 has 14 residues. The CDR3 DNA sequence: TGTGCCAGTAGCAGGGACAGGGTTTCGGGAGAGCAGTACTTC. Amino acid sequence: CASSRDRVSGEQYF. The full variable domain, completed using reference TRBV19 and TRBJ2-7, is DGGITQSPKYLFRKEGQNVTLSCEQNLNHDAMYWYRQDPGQGLRLIYYSQIVNDFQKGDIAEGYSVSREKKESFPLTVTSAQKNPTAFYLCASSRDRVSGEQYFGPGTRLTVT.

This chain connects TRBV5-6 to TRBJ2-3; D might be TRBD1 or TRBD2, each matching 5 bases. Germline V gene data show CDR1 as SGHDT and CDR2 as YYEEEE. The CDR3 loop spans 15 amino acids. V was clipped by 2 bases and J by 3 bases, with 13 bases between them. CDR3 residues: CASSFGRGRTDTQYF. The CDR3 nucleotides read TGTGCCAGCAGCTTCGGACGGGGCAGGACAGATACGCAGTATTTT.

This chain uses TRBV7-2 with TRBJ2-7; 16 bases map to TRBD2. The J segment lost 7 bases and the V segment lost 1 base, leaving 10 bases of the junction unmatched. Looked up from germline, CDR1 is SGHTA and CDR2 is FQGNSA. The CDR3 runs 18 residues. The CDR3 nucleotides read TGTGCCAGCAGCTTAGTTATCGGGACTAGCGGGAGGGGGAAAGAGCAGTACTTC. This gives the protein CASSLVIGTSGRGKEQYF.

This clone came up once. This sequence joins TRBV7-2 and TRBJ1-2, with D perhaps TRBD1 (5 bases). Trimming cost V 5 bases and J 6 bases, with 19 bases left between them. Germline values: CDR1 SGHTA, CDR2 FQGNSA. The CDR3 has 15 amino acids. This CDR3 is CASSPSRGRLNGYTF. The CDR3 region has the DNA TGTGCCAGCAGCCCCAGTAGGGGACGGCTGAATGGCTACACCTTC. Together with reference TRBV7-2 and TRBJ1-2, the CDR3 gives the full variable domain: GAGVSQSPSNKVTEKGKDVELRCDPISGHTALYWYRQSLGQGLEFLIYFQGNSAPDKSGLPSDRFSAERTGGSVSTLTIQRTQQEDSAVYLCASSPSRGRLNGYTFGSGTRLTVV.

The table lists this clone with a count of one. The CDR3 sequence: CASSLAATGEQYF. CDR3 nucleotide sequence: TGTGCCAGCAGCTTAGCGGCCACAGGCGAGCAGTACTTC. The V call is TRBV7-2, the J call TRBJ2-7; possible D gene TRBD1, 5 bases. The CDR3 has 13 residues. Germline-derived CDR1 and CDR2 are SGHTA and FQGNSA. V was trimmed by 0 bases and J by 6 bases, leaving 9 bases between them.

J is TRBJ2-5 and V is TRBV5-6; D ambiguous. This CDR3 spans 11 amino acids. The germline V and J ends were trimmed by 5 bases and 2 bases, with 4 bases remaining between them. Per germline, CDR1 SGHDT and CDR2 YYEEEE. The CDR3 sequence: CASSRQETQYF. CDR3 DNA sequence: TGTGCCAGCAGTCGTCAAGAGACCCAGTACTTC.

V usage is TRBV4-1 and J usage is TRBJ1-1; D not certain. Germline assignment: CDR1 MGHRA and CDR2 YSYEKL. V lost 6 bases, J lost 0 bases, and 8 bases lay in between. The CDR3 consists of 13 residues. Here the CDR3 DNA reads TGCGCCAGCAGGGCAGAAATGAACACTGAAGCTTTCTTT. Translation: CASRAEMNTEAFF.

This clone was seen just once. The chain employs TRBV3-1 (or the pseudogene TRBV3-2) and TRBJ2-4, with a weak D call TRBD1 (5 bases). CDR1 LGHDT and CDR2 YNNKEL come from the germline V gene (reference sequence). V gave up 1 base and J gave up 1 base, with 14 bases separating them. The CDR3 has 17 residues. Here the CDR3 reads CASSQGRAGKAKNIQYF. The CDR3 DNA reads as TGTGCCAGCAGCCAAGGACGTGCAGGGAAGGCCAAAAACATTCAGTACTTC.